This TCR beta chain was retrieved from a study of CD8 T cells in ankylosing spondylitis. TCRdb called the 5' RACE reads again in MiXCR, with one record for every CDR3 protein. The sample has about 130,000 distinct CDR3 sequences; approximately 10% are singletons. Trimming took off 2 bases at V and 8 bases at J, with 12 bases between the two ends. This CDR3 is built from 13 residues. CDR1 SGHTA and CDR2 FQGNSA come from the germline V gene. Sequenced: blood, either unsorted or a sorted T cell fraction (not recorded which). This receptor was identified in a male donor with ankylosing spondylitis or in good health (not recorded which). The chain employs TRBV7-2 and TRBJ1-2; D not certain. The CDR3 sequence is CASSLSGVGGYTF. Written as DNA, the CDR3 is TGTGCCAGCAGCTTAAGTGGGGTAGGAGGCTACACCTTC.